This is a list of T cell receptor beta chains from one sample in a study of T cell repertoires in cytomegalovirus infection. TCRdb itself ran the reads through MiXCR, one entry per CDR3 protein. The sample contains about 600,000 distinct CDR3 sequences, 20% to 25% of which appear only once. Sequencing input: CD8+ T cells from PBMCs. All receptors derive from a human donor in good health (CMV status not recorded). Some clones in this sample may be carry-over from other donors' samples. The CDR3 runs from the conserved cysteine through the conserved F or W. Each record gives: CDR3 length, J gene, V gene, clone size, D gene, CDR3 protein, CDR3 DNA. The D gene is left open where the match is weak. Clone size is given for some rows only: seen once, a few or many times, or a class if the clone is expanded.

16,TRBJ2-3,TRBV28,NA,NA,CASTSEVGGRTDTQYF,TGTGCCAGCACGTCGGAGGTGGGGGGGCGCACAGATACGCAGTATTTT
19,TRBJ1-4,TRBV6-6,few,NA,CASSYSRLGGSRRGEKLFF,TGTGCCAGCAGTTACTCGAGACTTGGGGGCAGTCGTCGGGGCGAAAAACTGTTTTTT
14,TRBJ2-1,TRBV14,NA,NA,CASSQVESGNEQFF,TGTGCCAGCAGCCAAGTCGAAAGTGGGAATGAGCAGTTCTTC
15,TRBJ2-2,TRBV6-2/TRBV6-3,NA,TRBD2,CASTSGGALTGELFF,TGTGCCAGCACTAGCGGGGGGGCACTCACCGGGGAGCTGTTTTTT
12,TRBJ1-5,TRBV2,NA,NA,CASSNDRKTQHF,TGTGCCAGCAGCAACGACAGAAAAACCCAGCATTTT
12,TRBJ1-1,TRBV12-5,few,NA,CASVGGGLEAFF,TGTGCTAGTGTTGGAGGGGGGCTTGAAGCTTTCTTT
19,TRBJ2-1,TRBV4-1,NA,TRBD2,CASSQEGLAGGRSYNEQFF,TGTGCCAGCAGCCAAGAGGGACTAGCGGGGGGGCGATCCTACAATGAGCAGTTCTTC
14,TRBJ1-2,TRBV6-2/TRBV6-3,many,TRBD1,CASSPGQGLYGYTF,TGTGCCAGCAGCCCGGGACAGGGACTCTATGGCTACACCTTC
15,TRBJ2-3,TRBV7-8,few,NA,CASSLVGGRTDTQYF,TGTGCCAGCAGCCTGGTAGGGGGGAGGACAGATACGCAGTATTTT
13,TRBJ1-5,TRBV7-2,few,NA,CASSSITGQPQHF,TGTGCCAGCAGCTCCATTACTGGTCAGCCCCAGCATTTT
14,TRBJ1-1,TRBV28,many,NA,CASSLHSRNTEAFF,TGTGCCAGCAGTTTGCACAGTCGGAACACTGAAGCTTTCTTT
14,TRBJ2-3,TRBV10-2,many,NA,CASSGGSFGDTQYF,TGCGCCAGCAGTGGGGGCAGCTTCGGAGATACGCAGTATTTT
16,TRBJ2-3,TRBV11-2,once,NA,CASSLGGWPDPDTQYF,TGTGCCAGCAGCTTAGGGGGTTGGCCAGACCCGGATACGCAGTATTTT
14,TRBJ2-1,TRBV7-6,many,TRBD1,CASSFRTGGNEQFF,TGTGCCAGCAGCTTCCGGACAGGGGGCAATGAGCAGTTCTTC
16,TRBJ1-6,TRBV7-2,many,NA,CASSLVPQDYNSPLHF,TGTGCCAGCAGCTTAGTCCCACAGGATTATAATTCACCCCTCCACTTT
17,TRBJ2-4,TRBV7-9,many,NA,CASSIGGRWDVKNIQYF,TGTGCCAGCAGCATAGGAGGGCGCTGGGATGTCAAAAACATTCAGTACTTC
16,TRBJ1-2,TRBV27,NA,NA,CASTKREGEGNYGYTF,TGTGCCAGTACTAAGCGGGAAGGCGAAGGGAACTATGGCTACACCTTC
12,TRBJ2-1,TRBV7-2,many,NA,CASSASKNEQFF,TGTGCCAGCAGCGCCTCGAAGAATGAGCAGTTCTTC
13,TRBJ1-2,TRBV7-9,many,NA,CASSLAPSYGYTF,TGTGCCAGCAGCTTAGCACCAAGCTATGGCTACACCTTC
13,TRBJ1-1,TRBV7-6,NA,NA,CASAVNQNTEAFF,TGTGCCAGCGCGGTCAATCAGAACACTGAAGCTTTCTTT
15,TRBJ1-1,TRBV7-2,many,TRBD1,CASSLDRGTNTEAFF,TGTGCCAGCAGCTTAGACAGGGGAACCAACACTGAAGCTTTCTTT
16,TRBJ1-1,TRBV7-6,many,NA,CASSLTGPLRNTEAFF,TGTGCCAGCAGCTTGACAGGTCCTCTCCGGAACACTGAAGCTTTCTTT
19,TRBJ1-5,TRBV7-9,few,TRBD1,CASSLSWDRGRGSNQPQHF,TGTGCCAGCAGCCTTAGTTGGGACAGGGGGCGGGGGAGCAATCAGCCCCAGCATTTT
15,TRBJ1-4,TRBV27,many,TRBD1,CASSSRQGFDEKLFF,TGTGCCAGCAGTTCCCGACAGGGCTTTGATGAAAAACTGTTTTTT
16,TRBJ2-3,TRBV7-8,few,TRBD1,CASSFPPGQGTDTQYF,TGTGCCAGCAGCTTCCCTCCGGGACAGGGCACAGATACGCAGTATTTT
17,TRBJ2-1,TRBV29-1,NA,NA,CSALGQTGPYPEHEQFF,TGCAGCGCTCTAGGGCAGACAGGCCCCTACCCGGAGCATGAGCAGTTCTTC
15,TRBJ1-5,TRBV19,few,NA,CATKGPTTRNQPQHF,TGTGCCACAAAGGGTCCTACGACGCGCAATCAGCCCCAGCATTTT
17,TRBJ2-1,TRBV19,NA,TRBD1,CASSARTRDRAHNEQFF,TGTGCCAGTAGTGCCCGGACCCGGGACAGGGCCCACAATGAGCAGTTCTTC
17,TRBJ1-6,TRBV5-5,NA,NA,CASSLVALRDTNSPLHF,TGTGCCAGCAGCTTGGTGGCTTTGCGGGACACTAATTCACCCCTCCACTTT
15,TRBJ1-1,TRBV10-3,few,NA,CAISESVVANTEAFF,TGTGCCATCAGTGAGTCCGTGGTCGCGAACACTGAAGCTTTCTTT
16,TRBJ2-5,TRBV10-3,NA,TRBD2,CAISFSGGPDRETQYF,TGTGCCATCAGTTTTAGCGGGGGACCAGATAGAGAGACCCAGTACTTC
17,TRBJ2-2,TRBV7-8,many,NA,CASSLAGQVMITGELFF,TGTGCCAGCAGCTTAGCCGGGCAAGTAATGATCACCGGGGAGCTGTTTTTT